The rows below give T cell receptor beta chains drawn from one sample of a study of blood T cell repertoires in COVID-19. Sequencing used immunoSEQ multiplex PCR; TCRdb keeps in-frame clones, though not all of them. The data contain about 300,000 clones, about 81% of them seen just once; the ten biggest clones take up around 1.6%. Sequenced input: peripheral blood. The receptors were sampled from a human donor with COVID-19, enrolled during active disease. The donor label of this sample is uncertain. Each CDR3 is given with its conserved first and last residue. The order of the fields is V gene, clone size, CDR3 protein. Expanded clones get a size class; other rows say once, few or many, or leave the size out.

TRBV28,-,CASGHGYTF
TRBV2,-,CASRGPGYTF
TRBV5-1,-,CASSLERNTGELFF
TRBV10-1,few,CAKPLVTNEQFF
TRBV28,-,CASSLPGANTEAFF
TRBV12-5,-,CASGSGDSQPQHF
TRBV24-1,-,CATSDGGLAGTLGQYF
TRBV6-6,-,CASSLTGGLLSGQYF
TRBV20-1,-,CSASPEHTSGNTIYF
TRBV7-2,-,CASSRVPLAGYNEQFF
TRBV6-1,-,CASSGAAGGNTGELFF
TRBV19,-,CASSSDREANTGELFF
TRBV12-3/TRBV12-4,-,CASSLTSNYGYTF
TRBV27,-,CASSLYRGNTEAFF
TRBV18,-,CASSLGLASDEQFF
TRBV6-6,-,CASSYSQGGGQYF